This TCR beta chain is drawn from a study of monozygotic twins with inflammatory bowel disease. Study outcomes and limitations: Discrimination among different T cell subtypes was not achievable.

To note about this clonotype: What it recognizes is unknown.

Looked up from germline, CDR1 is KGHSH and CDR2 is LQKENI. CDR3 length: 14 residues. TCRdb derives one entry per CDR3 protein from the 5' RACE reads, leaving out DNA. The ten top clones account for approximately 7.4%, within a sample of 150,000 to 200,000 distinct CDR3 sequences. Sequencing was done on a sample of blood. This sequence originates from a human donor with ulcerative colitis or Crohn's disease, or a healthy co-twin of an affected twin (not recorded which). V gene TRBV18 combines with J gene TRBJ1-5; TCRdb returns TRBD1, unconfirmable since there is no DNA. The CDR3 spells CASSLGGNWQPQHF.